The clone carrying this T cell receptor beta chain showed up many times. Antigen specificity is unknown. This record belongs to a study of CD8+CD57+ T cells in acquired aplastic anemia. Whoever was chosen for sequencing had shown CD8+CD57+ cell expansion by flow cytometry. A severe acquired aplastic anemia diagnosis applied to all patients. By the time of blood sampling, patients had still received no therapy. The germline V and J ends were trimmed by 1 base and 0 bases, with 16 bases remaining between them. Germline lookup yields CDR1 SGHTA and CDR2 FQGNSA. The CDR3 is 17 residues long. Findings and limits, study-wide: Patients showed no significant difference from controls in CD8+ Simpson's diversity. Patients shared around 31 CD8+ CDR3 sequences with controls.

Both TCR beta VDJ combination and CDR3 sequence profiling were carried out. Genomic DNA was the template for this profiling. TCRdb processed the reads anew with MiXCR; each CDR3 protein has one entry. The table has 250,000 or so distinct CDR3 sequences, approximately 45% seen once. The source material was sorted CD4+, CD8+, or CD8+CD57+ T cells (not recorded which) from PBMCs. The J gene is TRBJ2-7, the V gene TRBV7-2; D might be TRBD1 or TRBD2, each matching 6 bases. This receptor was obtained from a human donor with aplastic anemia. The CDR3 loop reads CASSLGEDRLNSYEQYF. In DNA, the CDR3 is TGTGCCAGCAGCTTAGGGGAGGACAGACTTAACTCCTACGAGCAGTACTTC.